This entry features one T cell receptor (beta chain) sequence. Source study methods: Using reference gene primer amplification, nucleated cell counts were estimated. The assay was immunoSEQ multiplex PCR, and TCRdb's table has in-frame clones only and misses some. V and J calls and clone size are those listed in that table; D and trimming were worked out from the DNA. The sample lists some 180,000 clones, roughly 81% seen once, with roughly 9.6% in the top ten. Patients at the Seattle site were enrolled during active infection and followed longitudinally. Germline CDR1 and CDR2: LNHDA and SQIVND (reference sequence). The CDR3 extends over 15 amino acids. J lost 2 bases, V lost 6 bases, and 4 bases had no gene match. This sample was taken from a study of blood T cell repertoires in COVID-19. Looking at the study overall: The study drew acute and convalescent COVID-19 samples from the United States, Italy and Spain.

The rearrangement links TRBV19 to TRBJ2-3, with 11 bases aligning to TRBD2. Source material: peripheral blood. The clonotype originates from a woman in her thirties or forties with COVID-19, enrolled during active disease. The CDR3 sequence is CASRGTSGPTDTQYF. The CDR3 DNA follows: TGTGCCAGTAGGGGGACTAGCGGCCCCACAGATACGCAGTATTTT.